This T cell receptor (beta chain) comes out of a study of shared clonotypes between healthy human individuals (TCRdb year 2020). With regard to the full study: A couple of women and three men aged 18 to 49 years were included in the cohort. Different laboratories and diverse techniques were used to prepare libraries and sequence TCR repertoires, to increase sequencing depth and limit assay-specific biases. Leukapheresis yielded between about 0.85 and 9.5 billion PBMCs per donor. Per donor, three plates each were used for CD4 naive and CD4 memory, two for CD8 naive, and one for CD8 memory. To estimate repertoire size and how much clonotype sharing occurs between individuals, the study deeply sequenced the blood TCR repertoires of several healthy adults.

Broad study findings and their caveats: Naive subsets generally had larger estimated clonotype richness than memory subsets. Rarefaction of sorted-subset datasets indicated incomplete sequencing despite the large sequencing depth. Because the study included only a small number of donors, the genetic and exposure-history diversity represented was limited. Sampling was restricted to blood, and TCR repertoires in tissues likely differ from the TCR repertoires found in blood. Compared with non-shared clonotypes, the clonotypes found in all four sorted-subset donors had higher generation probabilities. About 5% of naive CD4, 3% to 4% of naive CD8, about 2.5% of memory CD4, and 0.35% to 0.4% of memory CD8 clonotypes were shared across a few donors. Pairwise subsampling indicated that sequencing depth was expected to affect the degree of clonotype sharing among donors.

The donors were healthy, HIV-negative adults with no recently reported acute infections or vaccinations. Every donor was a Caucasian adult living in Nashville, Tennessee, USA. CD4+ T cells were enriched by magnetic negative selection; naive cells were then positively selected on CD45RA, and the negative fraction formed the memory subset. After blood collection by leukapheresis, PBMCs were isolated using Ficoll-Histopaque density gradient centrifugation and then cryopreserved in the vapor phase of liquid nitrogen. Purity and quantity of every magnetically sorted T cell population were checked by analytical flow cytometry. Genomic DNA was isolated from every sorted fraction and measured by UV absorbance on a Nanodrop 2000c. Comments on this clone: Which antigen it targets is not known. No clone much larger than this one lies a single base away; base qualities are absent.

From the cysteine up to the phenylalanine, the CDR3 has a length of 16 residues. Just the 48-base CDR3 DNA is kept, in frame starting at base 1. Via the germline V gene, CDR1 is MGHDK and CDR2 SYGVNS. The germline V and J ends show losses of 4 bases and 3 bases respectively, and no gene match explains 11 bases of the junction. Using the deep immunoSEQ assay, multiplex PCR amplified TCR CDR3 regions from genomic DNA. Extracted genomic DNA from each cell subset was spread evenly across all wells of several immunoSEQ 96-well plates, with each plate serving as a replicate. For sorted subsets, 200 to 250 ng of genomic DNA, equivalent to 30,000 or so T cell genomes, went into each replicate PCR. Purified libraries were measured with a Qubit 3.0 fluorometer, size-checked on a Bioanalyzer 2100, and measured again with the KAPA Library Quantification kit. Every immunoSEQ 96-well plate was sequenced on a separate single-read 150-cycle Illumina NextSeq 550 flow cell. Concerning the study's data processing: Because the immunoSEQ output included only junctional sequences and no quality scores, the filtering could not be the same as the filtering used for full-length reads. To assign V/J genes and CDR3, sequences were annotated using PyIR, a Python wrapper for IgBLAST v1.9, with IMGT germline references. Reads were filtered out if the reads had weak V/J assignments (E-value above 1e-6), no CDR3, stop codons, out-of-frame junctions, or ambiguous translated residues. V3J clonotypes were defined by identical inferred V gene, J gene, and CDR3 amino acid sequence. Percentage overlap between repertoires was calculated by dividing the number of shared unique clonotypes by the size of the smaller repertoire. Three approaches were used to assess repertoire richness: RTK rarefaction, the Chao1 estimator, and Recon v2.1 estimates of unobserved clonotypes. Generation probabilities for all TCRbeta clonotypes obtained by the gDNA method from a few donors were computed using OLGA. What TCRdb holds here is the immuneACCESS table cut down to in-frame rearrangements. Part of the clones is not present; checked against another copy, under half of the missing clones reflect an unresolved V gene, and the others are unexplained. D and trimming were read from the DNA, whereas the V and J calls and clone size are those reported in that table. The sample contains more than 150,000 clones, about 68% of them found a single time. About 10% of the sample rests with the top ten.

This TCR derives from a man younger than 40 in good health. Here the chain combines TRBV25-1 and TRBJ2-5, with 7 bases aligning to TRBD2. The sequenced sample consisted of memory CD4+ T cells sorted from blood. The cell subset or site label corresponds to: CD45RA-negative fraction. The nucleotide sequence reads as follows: TGTGCCAGCAGTGGATTTACTTGGGGAGGGAAAGAGACCCAGTACTTC. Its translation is CASSGFTWGGKETQYF.